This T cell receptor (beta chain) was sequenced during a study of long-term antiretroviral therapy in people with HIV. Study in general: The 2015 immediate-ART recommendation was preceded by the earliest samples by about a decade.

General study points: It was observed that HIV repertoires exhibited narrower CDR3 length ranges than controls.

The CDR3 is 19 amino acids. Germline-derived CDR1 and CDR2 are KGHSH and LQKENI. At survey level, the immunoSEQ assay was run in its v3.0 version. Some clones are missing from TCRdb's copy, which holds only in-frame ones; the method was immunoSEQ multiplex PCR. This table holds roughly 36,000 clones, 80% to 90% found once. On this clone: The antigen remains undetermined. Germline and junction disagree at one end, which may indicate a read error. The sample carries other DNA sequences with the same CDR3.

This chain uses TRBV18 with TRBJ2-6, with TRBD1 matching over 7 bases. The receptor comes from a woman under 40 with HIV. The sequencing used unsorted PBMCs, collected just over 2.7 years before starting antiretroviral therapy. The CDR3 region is CASSPNRGSLNSGANVLTF. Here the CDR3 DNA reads TGTGCCAGCTCACCTAACAGGGGTAGTCTTAACTCTGGGGCCAACGTCCTGACCTTC.